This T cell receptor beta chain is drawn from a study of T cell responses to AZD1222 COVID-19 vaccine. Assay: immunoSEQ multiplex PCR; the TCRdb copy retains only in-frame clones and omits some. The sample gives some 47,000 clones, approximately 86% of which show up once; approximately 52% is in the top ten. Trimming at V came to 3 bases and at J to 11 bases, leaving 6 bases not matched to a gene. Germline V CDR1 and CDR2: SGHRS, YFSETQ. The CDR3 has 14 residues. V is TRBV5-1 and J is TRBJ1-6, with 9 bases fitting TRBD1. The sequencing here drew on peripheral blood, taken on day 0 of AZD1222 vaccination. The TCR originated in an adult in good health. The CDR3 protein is CASSSTGGETPLHF. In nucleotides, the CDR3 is TGCGCCAGCAGCTCCACAGGGGGCGAGACACCCCTCCACTTT.